This TCR beta chain derives from a study of T-cell memory formation after mild COVID-19. One entry per CDR3 protein, called by TCRdb with MiXCR from the 5' RACE reads. The data show about 210,000 distinct CDR3 sequences, with more than 9% seen just once and approximately 3% held by the top ten. Germline V gene data show CDR1 as LNHDA and CDR2 as SQIVND (reference sequence). This CDR3 spans 14 amino acids. The J segment lost 12 bases and the V segment lost 10 bases, leaving 15 bases of the junction unmatched. This clonotype was observed a few times. What was sequenced was PBMCs or a T cell subset sorted from them (not recorded which). The gene calls are TRBV19 and TRBJ2-3; the match to TRBD2 covers 11 bases. The clonotype was recovered from a man younger than 35 who had mild COVID-19 (a few samples of this study predate the infection). Cell type and time point are not known. This chain's CDR3 is CATAGTSGSAIQYF. In DNA, the CDR3 is TGTGCCACCGCCGGGACTAGCGGTTCTGCAATTCAGTATTTT.